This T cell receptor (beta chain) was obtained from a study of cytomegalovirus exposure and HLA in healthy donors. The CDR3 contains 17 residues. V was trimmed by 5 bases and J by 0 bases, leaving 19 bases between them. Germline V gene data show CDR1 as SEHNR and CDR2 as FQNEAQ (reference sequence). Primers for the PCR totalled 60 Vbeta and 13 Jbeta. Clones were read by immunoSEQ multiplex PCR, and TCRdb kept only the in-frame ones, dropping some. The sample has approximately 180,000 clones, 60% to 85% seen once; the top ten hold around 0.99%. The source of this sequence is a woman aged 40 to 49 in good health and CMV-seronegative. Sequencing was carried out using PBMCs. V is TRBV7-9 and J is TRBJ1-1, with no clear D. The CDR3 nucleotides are TGTGCCAGCAGCCCCTTCTCATCAGTGAACATGAACACTGAAGCTTTCTTT. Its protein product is CASSPFSSVNMNTEAFF.